This T cell receptor (beta chain) was captured by sequencing in a study of blood T cells in healthy people across ages (dated by TCRdb to 2013 to 2016). General notes on the study: In model experiments, template switching captured roughly one uniquely barcoded TCR beta cDNA molecule for every two T cells. Age-related changes in TCR beta repertoire diversity were measured in the study by deep sequencing normalized with unique cDNA molecular identifiers. Four age groups were formed from the donors: young (average approximately 15 years), middle-aged (less than 40), aged (approximately 60) and long-lived (more than 75). To avoid experimental bias, donors of different ages were randomly spread across the sequencing lanes. Using the same blood draw, the study looked at two additional independent replicas of 1 million unique cDNA reads for two donors, one aged 18 to 30 and the other aged 80 or older.

Library prep was done by 5' RACE. Sequencing was carried out with an Illumina HiSeq 2500. A second 7 to 11 cycle PCR used a sample-barcoded 5' primer and a J-beta primer mix. A unique molecular identifier was introduced onto each TCR beta cDNA molecule by a template-switch 5' adaptor carrying 12 random nucleotides. Each sample yielded at least 3 million CDR3-containing paired-end reads. The Mint cDNA synthesis kit, primed by a TRBC-specific oligonucleotide, was used to synthesize first-strand cDNA from all RNA. Following uracil-DNA glycosylase treatment, all cDNA underwent a first 18-cycle PCR with the universal primers M1SS and BC2_uni_R. The authors' pipeline ran thus. Each sample was normalized by randomly selecting 1 million high-quality reads, each carrying a distinct molecular identifier. Reads with shared molecular identifiers were discarded instead of being binned into consensus sequences. MiTCR, run with a Q25 quality threshold and the strictest error-elimination algorithm, handled CDR3 identification, clonotype clustering and error correction. A nonparametric unseen species model with Euler transformation was used to estimate a lower bound on total TCR beta diversity. The public reads were run again by TCRdb, first through fastp at Q25 and then through MiXCR, and only productive beta chains were kept. Rows with a matching CDR3 protein are joined into one entry that keeps the most common DNA and genes. The V and J calls were not made by the authors but by TCRdb's processing. The sample includes about 1,400,000 distinct CDR3 sequences, with roughly 59% observed a single time. 5.5% to 8% of the sample lies in the top ten.

This clonotype was seen only a few times. Its binding antigen is unknown. No base quality values were provided; no much bigger clone lies one nucleotide off. The donors were roughly 40 Caucasian individuals from Russia, aged roughly 6 to 95 years, who were systemically healthy. Approximately 11 milliliters of peripheral blood were drawn from each donor into EDTA-treated Vacutainer tubes. Ficoll-Paque density-gradient centrifugation was used to isolate PBMCs, with at least 7 million obtained per sample. Trizol reagent was used to extract total RNA from the PBMCs, yielding at least 5.5 micrograms per sample. The percentages of naive CD45RAhigh/CD27high T cells were determined by flow cytometry on a PBMC aliquot from every donor. Points the paper makes about the study in general: Since profiling was done on bulk unsorted PBMCs, naive and antigen-experienced compartments could not be conclusively compared. There was a strong correlation between observed TCR beta diversity and the percentage of naive T cells measured by flow cytometry. Because the CMV infection status of the donors was unknown, age-related changes in expanded clonotypes may potentially have been confounded. Compared with the aged group, the long-lived group had more naive CD4+ T cells, fewer expanded clones and increased TCR diversity, a pattern suggesting age selection. Observed TCR beta diversity per million T cells fell roughly linearly with age, and a significant reduction was already apparent by age about 36. Estimates of total diversity based on one million sequenced T cells were considered lower bounds and underestimates.

The germline V end is reduced by 5 bases and the J end by 0 bases; junction bases left unmatched: 4. The CDR3 runs 13 residues from the cysteine to the phenylalanine. Only the CDR3 part of the read is kept: 39 bases, read in frame from the first base. CDR1 DFQATT and CDR2 SNEGSKA are derived from the germline V gene (reference sequence). The specimen sequenced was blood. This receptor was identified in a man aged 18 to 30 in good health. The chain was built from TRBV20-1 and TRBJ2-7, with 7 central nucleotides matching TRBD1. DNA sequence: TGCAGTGCTCGAGGACAGGTCTCCTACGAGCAGTACTTC. It encodes CSARGQVSYEQYF.